Presented here are 22 T cell receptor beta chains from one specimen sequenced in a study of blood T cell repertoires in COVID-19. The protocol was immunoSEQ multiplex PCR, while the TCRdb copy is restricted to in-frame clones and leaves out a portion. The sample has over 200,000 clones, 70% to 90% seen once. Specimen: peripheral blood. These receptors originate from a woman in her 50s with acute or convalescent COVID-19.

V and J are TRBV7-7 and TRBJ2-5; 8 bases match TRBD2. The CDR3 covers 15 residues. Germline CDR1 and CDR2: SSHAT and FNYEAQ (reference sequence). The CDR3 DNA follows: TGTGCTACCAGCACCGGGACTAGAGGCTTCGAGACCCAGTACTTC. Amino acid sequence: CATSTGTRGFETQYF.

This chain links TRBV6-2 or TRBV6-3 with TRBJ1-1, with D possibly being TRBD1 (5 bases). This CDR3 is 13 amino acids long. The V gene lost 2 bases and the J gene lost 7 bases, with 11 bases spanning the gap. Per the germline V gene, CDR1 is MNHEY and CDR2 is SVGEGT. Here the CDR3 DNA reads TGTGCCAGCAGTTACCCCGGGACTGGTGAAGCTTTCTTT. Protein sequence: CASSYPGTGEAFF.

The chain carries TRBV18 and TRBJ1-6, with D unresolved. Germline V gene lookup returns CDR1 KGHSH and CDR2 LQKENI. Trimming shortened V by 2 bases and J by 5 bases, and 10 bases separated the two germline ends. The CDR3 is 15 residues long. The CDR3 region has the DNA TGTGCCAGCTCACCAAACGGGATTCATAATTCACCCCTCCACTTT. It specifies CASSPNGIHNSPLHF.

This chain joins TRBV27 and TRBJ2-5; TRBD2 agrees at 10 bases. This CDR3 comprises 18 residues. Trimming at V came to 3 bases and at J to 5 bases, leaving 15 bases not matched to a gene. Germline values: CDR1 MNHEY, CDR2 SMNVEV (reference sequence). CDR3 nucleotides: TGTGCCAGCAGTTTTTCGAGGACTAGCGGCTCTTATCGGGAGACCCAGTACTTC. Protein product: CASSFSRTSGSYRETQYF.

The V and J genes are TRBV19 and TRBJ2-7; D gene ambiguous. V dropped 5 bases and J dropped 2 bases, with 10 bases sitting between them. This CDR3 has 13 amino acids. Germline V gives CDR1 LNHDA, CDR2 SQIVND (reference sequence). The CDR3 nucleotides read TGTGCCAGTAGTTTGACACCCACCTACGAGCAGTACTTC. Amino acids: CASSLTPTYEQYF.

As DNA, the CDR3 is TGTGCCAGCAGCTTACGCGGGAGCGGGGGTGAGCAGTTCTTC. This codes for CASSLRGSGGEQFF. The gene calls are TRBV5-4 and TRBJ2-1, with 8 bases fitting TRBD2. The V and J ends lost 2 bases and 9 bases, in that order; junction bases with no gene match: 7. Germline lookup yields CDR1 SGHNT and CDR2 YYREEE (reference sequence). The CDR3 sequence is 14 residues long.

The DNA for the CDR3 is TGTGCCAGCAGCCAAGATAGAGACAGGGGCTCTGGGGCCAACGTCCTGACTTTC. This sequence encodes CASSQDRDRGSGANVLTF. The chain is built from TRBV4-2 and TRBJ2-6, with TRBD1 matching 8 bases. Losses at the gene ends were 0 bases for V and 0 bases for J; bases not matched to a gene: 4. Germline V CDR1 and CDR2: LGHNA, YNFKEQ. The CDR3 has 18 residues.

As regards this clone: Distinct nucleotide sequences in the sample also encode this CDR3. The CDR3 sequence: CASSPRGGTEAFF. CDR3 in DNA: TGTGCCAGCTCACCACGGGGGGGCACTGAAGCTTTCTTT. This sequence joins TRBV18 and TRBJ1-1; D may be TRBD1 (5 bases). The germline V gene encodes CDR1 KGHSH and CDR2 LQKENI. Trimming shortened V by 1 base and J by 4 bases, and 7 bases separated the two germline ends. This CDR3 comprises 13 residues. The full variable domain, in which reference TRBV18 and TRBJ1-1 provide the parts outside the CDR3, is NAGVMQNPRHLVRRRGQEARLRCSPMKGHSHVYWYRQLPEEGLKFMVYLQKENIIDESGMPKERFSAEFPKEGPSILRIQQVVRGDSAAYFCASSPRGGTEAFFGQGTRLTVV.

The chain couples TRBV28 to TRBJ1-5; 7 nucleotides match TRBD1. The CDR3 is 15 residues long. The trim removed 7 bases at V and 1 base at J, leaving 7 bases unmatched. Germline-derived CDR1 and CDR2 are MDHEN and SYDVKM. The CDR3 DNA follows: TGTGCCAGCACCGAAACAGGGGCCAGCAATCAGCCCCAGCATTTT. Amino acids: CASTETGASNQPQHF. Complete variable domain (other parts from reference TRBV28 and TRBJ1-5): DVKVTQSSRYLVKRTGEKVFLECVQDMDHENMFWYRQDPGLGLRLIYFSYDVKMKEKGDIPEGYSVSREKKERFSLILESASTNQTSMYLCASTETGASNQPQHFGDGTRLSIL.

The sample holds a few counts of this clone. This chain connects TRBV11-2 to TRBJ2-7, with 9 bases fitting TRBD2. In germline, CDR1 is SGHAT, CDR2 FQNNGV. The trim removed 2 bases at V and 5 bases at J, leaving 10 bases unmatched. This CDR3 contains 16 residues. CDR3 in amino acids: CASSLFLGLASDEQYF. The CDR3 DNA reads TGTGCCAGCAGCTTATTTTTGGGACTAGCTTCCGACGAGCAGTACTTC.

This sequence joins TRBV3-1 (or the pseudogene TRBV3-2) and TRBJ1-1; D is unclear. Trimming pared 2 bases from V and 7 bases from J, leaving 5 bases between. CDR1 and CDR2 from the germline V gene are LGHDT and YNNKEL (reference sequence). The CDR3 totals 11 residues. The CDR3, as DNA: TGTGCCAGCAGCCAAATGAGTGAAGCTTTCTTT. Residues: CASSQMSEAFF.

The chain recombines TRBV12-3 or TRBV12-4 with TRBJ1-6, with a tentative D call TRBD1 (5 bases). Trimming removed 4 bases at V and 9 bases at J, with 10 bases between. This CDR3 is built from 13 residues. CDR3 sequence (DNA): TGTGCCAGCAGTTCTCAGGGATTTTCACCCCTCCACTTT. It encodes CASSSQGFSPLHF.

Written as DNA, the CDR3 is TGTGCCACCAGTGAAACCGGGACAGGGGGTGTCTACAATGAGCAGTTCTTC. The encoded protein is CATSETGTGGVYNEQFF. J is TRBJ2-1 and V is TRBV24-1; 11 bases are shared with TRBD1. The CDR3 loop spans 17 amino acids. The ends lost 4 bases at V and 3 bases at J; junction bases unmatched: 7. The germline V gene encodes CDR1 KGHDR and CDR2 SFDVKD.

With respect to this clone: The same CDR3 is also encoded by other DNA sequences in this sample. This sequence joins TRBV7-3 and TRBJ1-2; perhaps TRBD1 as D (5 bases). CDR1 SGHTA and CDR2 FQGTGA come from the germline V gene. V lost 5 bases to trimming and J lost 6 bases, with 25 bases between them. This CDR3 is built from 17 residues. The CDR3 protein is CASSLQAVGGSSHGYTF. The CDR3 coding sequence is TGTGCCAGCAGCCTTCAAGCGGTTGGGGGGAGTTCTCATGGCTACACCTTC.

The V call is TRBV2, the J call TRBJ2-1, with D possibly TRBD1 on 6 matching bases. The CDR3 is made up of 13 amino acids. In germline, CDR1 is SNHLY, CDR2 FYNNEI. The V end lost 6 bases, the J end lost 7 bases, and 13 bases lay between the germline ends. CDR3 region: CASRQGLGNEQFF. For the CDR3, the DNA is TGTGCCAGCAGACAGGGTCTTGGGAATGAGCAGTTCTTC.

The chain links TRBV7-2 to TRBJ2-2; no reliable D call. Germline V gives CDR1 SGHTA, CDR2 FQGNSA. Trimming pared 1 base from V and 3 bases from J, leaving 9 bases between. CDR3 length: 15 residues. The CDR3 nucleotides read TGTGCCAGCAGCTTAGTGGCGGCTGACACCGGGGAGCTGTTTTTT. The encoded protein is CASSLVAADTGELFF.

Only a few counts were recorded for this clone. The chain employs TRBV5-1 and TRBJ1-5; 8 bases are a match to TRBD1. The CDR3 extends over 15 amino acids. Germline CDR1 SGHRS, CDR2 YFSETQ. Unmatched junction bases numbered 5, after V lost 2 bases and J lost 4 bases. The CDR3 loop is CASSFQGAENQPQHF. CDR3 bases: TGCGCCAGCAGCTTCCAGGGGGCGGAAAATCAGCCCCAGCATTTT.

Only a few counts were recorded for this clone. This chain uses TRBV7-3 with TRBJ2-2; 7 bases fit TRBD1. Germline V CDR1 and CDR2: SGHTA, FQGTGA. The CDR3 contains 15 residues. V shed 5 bases and J 0 bases; nucleotides not matched to a gene: 3. The CDR3 region is CASSHGTANTGELFF. CDR3 nucleotide sequence: TGTGCCAGCAGCCACGGGACAGCGAACACCGGGGAGCTGTTTTTT.

This sequence joins TRBV7-9 and TRBJ1-6; 7 bases align to TRBD1. From germline, CDR1 is SEHNR and CDR2 FQNEAQ (reference sequence). The ends lost 4 bases at V and 7 bases at J; junction bases unmatched: 4. CDR3 length: 14 amino acids. The CDR3 nucleotides read TGTGCCAGCAGCTCGGGACAGCTAAATTCACCCCTCCACTTT. Protein: CASSSGQLNSPLHF.

The CDR3 region is CASSFGQVRQETQYF. CDR3 in DNA: TGTGCCAGCAGTTTCGGACAGGTCCGTCAAGAGACCCAGTACTTC. The gene calls are TRBV28 and TRBJ2-5; 7 nucleotides match TRBD1. Germline V gives CDR1 MDHEN, CDR2 SYDVKM. This CDR3 contains 15 residues. V lost 3 bases, J lost 2 bases, and 6 bases stayed unmatched. Full variable domain (outside the CDR3, taken from reference TRBV28 and TRBJ2-5): DVKVTQSSRYLVKRTGEKVFLECVQDMDHENMFWYRQDPGLGLRLIYFSYDVKMKEKGDIPEGYSVSREKKERFSLILESASTNQTSMYLCASSFGQVRQETQYFGPGTRLLVL.

The chain joins TRBV10-3 to TRBJ2-1; perhaps TRBD2 as D (6 bases). Per the germline V gene, CDR1 is ENHRY and CDR2 is SYGVKD. This CDR3 is 15 amino acids long. V lost 11 bases, J lost 5 bases, and 22 bases lay in between. The CDR3 DNA reads TGTGCCTCCGAGGCCCGAATAGCGGCCCACAATGAGCAGTTCTTC. It yields the protein CASEARIAAHNEQFF.

This clone has a single count. Within the sample, other DNA sequences also encode this same CDR3. This chain joins TRBV6-5 and TRBJ1-1; tentative D call: TRBD1 (5 bases). Trimming shortened V by 0 bases and J by 1 base, and 6 bases separated the two germline ends. Per germline, CDR1 MNHEY and CDR2 SVGAGI. The CDR3 spans 14 residues. The CDR3 DNA follows: TGTGCCAGCAGTTACTCGGGGGGGAACACTGAAGCTTTCTTT. This translates into CASSYSGGNTEAFF.